The subject of this entry is one T cell receptor (beta chain). The data were produced by immunoSEQ multiplex PCR, yet TCRdb's version contains in-frame clones alone and is incomplete. The data hold some 180,000 clones, with around 86% observed a single time. Participants spanned ages about 18 to 100 years and resided in over 20 US areas. Self-reported history from a screening survey and questionnaire set each donor's cohort. The CDR3 covers 16 residues. J was trimmed by 2 bases and V by 4 bases; bases with no gene match: 7. CDR1 and CDR2 (germline): SGDLS, YYNGEE. The sample originates from a study of blood T cell repertoires in COVID-19. On the study more broadly: Cohort 3 recovery required two negative PCRs, clearance, or symptom resolution. Donors in the United States, Italy and Spain gave samples during acute or convalescent COVID-19.

The sequence came from a woman aged 40 to 50 in a cohort exposed to, infected with or recovered from COVID-19 (not recorded which). Sequences were obtained from PBMCs or T cells enriched from blood (not recorded which). The chain joins TRBV9 to TRBJ1-5; 9 bases are shared with TRBD1. The CDR3 region has the DNA TGTGCCAGCAGCTCAGGGACAGGGCTGGGCAATCAGCCCCAGCATTTT. Protein product: CASSSGTGLGNQPQHF.